A few counts support the clone carrying this TCR beta chain. The data were taken from a study of blood T cell repertoires in COVID-19. Study-level background: T cells, B-cell-depleted T cells, or PBMCs supplied cDNA or gDNA.

In terms of age and location, participants ranged from roughly 18 to 100 years and lived in about two dozen US areas. Assay used: immunoSEQ multiplex PCR; TCRdb lists only in-frame clones, some missing. This table holds roughly 250,000 clones, around 84% found once. CDR1 SGHTA and CDR2 FQGNSA come from the germline V gene. This CDR3 contains 15 residues. After removal of 7 bases from V and 4 bases from J, the junction contained 10 bases not matched to a gene. This clonotype was sampled from a woman in her forties or fifties who had recovered from COVID-19. The V gene is TRBV7-2, the J gene TRBJ2-1; 7 nucleotides align to TRBD2. The material sequenced was PBMCs or T cells enriched from blood (not recorded which). CDR3 in amino acids: CASKRYPSGYNEQFF. The CDR3 nucleotides read TGTGCCAGCAAGCGGTACCCTAGCGGATACAATGAGCAGTTCTTC.